Listed below are T cell receptor beta chains from one sample, sequenced in a study of T-cell reconstitution after alpha-beta-depleted transplantation in children. TCRdb re-called the PCR reads through MiXCR, storing one row per CDR3 protein. The sample has 250,000 to 400,000 distinct CDR3 sequences, approximately 20% seen once. Sequences were derived from PBMCs, mostly from graft donor cells, sampled 180 days after TCRalphabeta/CD19-depleted stem cell transplant. These receptor sequences come from a male patient younger than 18 who had a stem cell transplant for acute lymphoblastic leukemia, so the T cells may come from the graft donor. Each CDR3 is given with its conserved first and last residue. Each record gives: D gene, V gene, J gene, clone size, CDR3 protein, CDR3 DNA. D genes are given only for firm matches. Not all rows give a size; the values are once, few, many and, for expanded clones, a class.

-	TRBV7-8	TRBJ2-7	-	CASSPEFYEQYF	TGTGCCAGCAGCCCAGAATTCTACGAGCAGTACTTC
-	TRBV4-1	TRBJ2-5	few	CASSQVRPMQETQYF	TGCGCCAGCAGCCAAGTCCGGCCTATGCAAGAGACCCAGTACTTC
TRBD2	TRBV24-1	TRBJ2-5	few	CATSDLLGLAGEETQYF	TGTGCCACCAGTGATTTGCTGGGACTAGCGGGAGAAGAGACCCAGTACTTC
TRBD1	TRBV9	TRBJ2-7	-	CASSAQGAGYEQYF	TGTGCCAGCAGCGCGCAGGGGGCTGGCTACGAGCAGTACTTC
TRBD2	TRBV20-1	TRBJ2-7	-	CSARGLAGVPAYEQYF	TGCAGTGCCCGTGGGCTAGCGGGAGTCCCAGCCTACGAGCAGTACTTC
-	TRBV27	TRBJ2-7	few	CASSWVAGYEQYF	TGTGCCAGCAGTTGGGTGGCGGGCTACGAGCAGTACTTC
-	TRBV11-2	TRBJ1-1	-	CASSLIAWNTEAFF	TGTGCCAGCAGCCTCATCGCTTGGAACACTGAAGCTTTCTTT
-	TRBV5-1	TRBJ2-7	few	CASSFRAFNRSYEQYF	TGCGCCAGCAGCTTCCGCGCCTTTAACAGATCCTACGAGCAGTACTTC
TRBD2	TRBV14	TRBJ2-7	-	CASRTGLAGSYEQYF	TGTGCCAGCAGGACCGGACTAGCGGGATCCTACGAGCAGTACTTC
TRBD1	TRBV27	TRBJ2-7	-	CASSPQGARYEQYF	TGTGCCAGCAGTCCTCAGGGGGCGCGGTACGAGCAGTACTTC
TRBD1	TRBV5-6	TRBJ2-7	-	CASSWGQGTYEQYF	TGTGCCAGCAGCTGGGGACAGGGAACCTACGAGCAGTACTTC
-	TRBV10-3	TRBJ1-2	-	CAISEVAGNYGYTF	TGTGCCATCAGTGAGGTGGCAGGGAACTATGGCTACACCTTC
-	TRBV9	TRBJ1-3	-	CASSAPDSGNTIYF	TGTGCCAGCAGTGCGCCCGATTCTGGAAACACCATATATTTT
-	TRBV29-1	TRBJ1-3	few	CSVDYGTGSPGNTIYF	TGCAGCGTTGACTATGGAACAGGTTCCCCTGGAAACACCATATATTTT
TRBD1	TRBV15	TRBJ2-4	-	CATSRGGQGSPFLAKNIQYF	TGTGCCACCAGCAGAGGGGGACAGGGATCCCCTTTCCTAGCCAAAAACATTCAGTACTTC
-	TRBV6-1	TRBJ1-1	-	CATPRGSLPEAFF	TGTGCCACCCCGAGGGGCTCATTGCCTGAAGCTTTCTTT
-	TRBV4-1	TRBJ2-1	-	CASSQTSGHEQFF	TGCGCCAGCAGCCAGACCTCGGGGCATGAGCAGTTCTTC
-	TRBV7-8	TRBJ1-5	-	CASSGRDTNQPQHF	TGTGCCAGCAGCGGCCGGGACACCAATCAGCCCCAGCATTTT
-	TRBV4-1	TRBJ2-5	-	CASSLGLVVQETQYF	TGCGCCAGCAGCCTAGGACTGGTCGTCCAAGAGACCCAGTACTTC
-	TRBV20-1	TRBJ2-1	-	CSANEYNEQFF	TGCAGTGCTAACGAATACAATGAGCAGTTCTTC
-	TRBV12-3/TRBV12-4	TRBJ2-1	-	CASSFPATQGPQPIF	TGTGCCAGCAGTTTTCCGGCTACACAGGGCCCCCAACCTATCTTC
TRBD1	TRBV20-1	TRBJ2-4	-	CSARDRGTGGKNIQYF	TGCAGTGCTAGAGATAGGGGGACAGGGGGGAAAAACATTCAGTACTTC
-	TRBV5-1	TRBJ2-3	-	CASSARLADTQYF	TGCGCCAGCAGCGCGAGATTAGCGGATACGCAGTATTTT
-	TRBV21-1	TRBJ2-1	-	CASSRRNNEQFF	TGTGCCAGCTCTCGGAGGAACAATGAGCAGTTCTTC
-	TRBV7-2	TRBJ2-3	many	CASSLARYTQYF	TGTGCCAGCAGCTTAGCGCGGTATACGCAGTATTTT
TRBD1	TRBV4-2	TRBJ2-7	few	CASSQEEGQGAYEQYF	TGTGCCAGCAGCCAAGAGGAGGGACAGGGTGCCTACGAGCAGTACTTC
-	TRBV5-1	TRBJ1-1	few	CASSLEGVEGTEAFF	TGCGCCAGCAGCTTGGAAGGGGTGGAGGGCACTGAAGCTTTCTTT
-	TRBV20-1	TRBJ2-4	-	CSARKPVGARRIAKNIQYF	TGCAGTGCTAGAAAACCCGTAGGAGCGAGGAGAATAGCCAAAAACATTCAGTACTTC
TRBD1	TRBV10-3	TRBJ1-1	few	CAIRGTGLPEAFF	TGTGCCATCAGGGGGACAGGGTTGCCTGAAGCTTTCTTT
TRBD2	TRBV6-1	TRBJ2-4	-	CASRGLGKNIQYF	TGTGCCAGCAGGGGACTAGGCAAAAACATTCAGTACTTC
TRBD1	TRBV15	TRBJ2-7	few	CATSREGTAYEQYF	TGTGCCACCAGCAGAGAAGGGACAGCCTACGAGCAGTACTTC
TRBD1	TRBV6-5	TRBJ1-3	-	CASSYSGTGGNTIYF	TGTGCCAGCAGTTACTCCGGGACAGGGGGAAACACCATATATTTT
-	TRBV10-3	TRBJ2-5	once	CAISEAGLGETQYF	TGTGCCATCAGTGAGGCAGGGCTGGGGGAGACCCAGTACTTC
-	TRBV5-1	TRBJ2-1	-	CASSDQYNEQFF	TGCGCCAGCTCTGACCAATACAATGAGCAGTTCTTC
-	TRBV18	TRBJ2-5	-	CASLTGEGETQYF	TGTGCCAGCCTCACAGGGGAGGGAGAGACCCAGTACTTC
-	TRBV6-5	TRBJ2-7	-	CASSQGVYEQYF	TGTGCCAGCAGTCAGGGTGTCTACGAGCAGTACTTC
TRBD2	TRBV20-1	TRBJ2-7	-	CSAGLAGEGIRNEQYF	TGCAGTGCTGGACTAGCGGGGGAGGGCATCAGAAACGAGCAGTACTTC
TRBD2	TRBV7-8	TRBJ2-7	-	CASSPRTSGVSYEQYF	TGTGCCAGCAGCCCCAGGACTAGCGGGGTCTCCTACGAGCAGTACTTC
-	TRBV7-3	TRBJ2-7	many	CASSSSASSYEQYF	TGTGCCAGCAGCTCGTCGGCATCAAGCTACGAGCAGTACTTC
-	TRBV20-1	TRBJ2-7	few	CSASPRYEQYF	TGCAGTGCTAGCCCGCGGTACGAGCAGTACTTC